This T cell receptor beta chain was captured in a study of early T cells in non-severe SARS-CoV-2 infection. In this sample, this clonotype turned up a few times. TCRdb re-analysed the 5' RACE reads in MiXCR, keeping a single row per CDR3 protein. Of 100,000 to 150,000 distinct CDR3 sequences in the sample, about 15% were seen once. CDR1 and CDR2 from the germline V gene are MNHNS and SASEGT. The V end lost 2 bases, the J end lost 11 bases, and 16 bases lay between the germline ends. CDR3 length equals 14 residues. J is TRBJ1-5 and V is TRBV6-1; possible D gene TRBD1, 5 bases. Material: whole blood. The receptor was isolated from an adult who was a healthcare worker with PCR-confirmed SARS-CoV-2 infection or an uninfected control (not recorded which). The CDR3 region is CASSETGRIITQHF. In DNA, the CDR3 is TGTGCCAGCAGTGAAACGGGGCGGATCATTACCCAGCATTTT.